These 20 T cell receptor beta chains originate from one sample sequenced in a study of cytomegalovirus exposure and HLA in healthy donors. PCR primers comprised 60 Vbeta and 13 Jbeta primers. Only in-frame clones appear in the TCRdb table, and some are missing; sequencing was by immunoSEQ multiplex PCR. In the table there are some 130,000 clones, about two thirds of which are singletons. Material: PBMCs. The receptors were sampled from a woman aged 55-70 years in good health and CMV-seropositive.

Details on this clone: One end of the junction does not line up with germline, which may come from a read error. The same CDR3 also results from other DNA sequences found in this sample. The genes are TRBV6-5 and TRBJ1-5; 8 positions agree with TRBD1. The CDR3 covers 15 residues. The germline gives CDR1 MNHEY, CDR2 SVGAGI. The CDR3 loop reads CASKPVGQGNQPQHF. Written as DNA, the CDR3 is TGTGCCAGCAAGCCCGTAGGACAGGGCAACCAGCCCCAGCATTTT.

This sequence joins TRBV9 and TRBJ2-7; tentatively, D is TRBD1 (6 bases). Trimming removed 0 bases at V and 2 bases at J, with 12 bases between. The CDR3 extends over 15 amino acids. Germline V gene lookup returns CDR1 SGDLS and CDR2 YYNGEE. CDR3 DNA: TGTGCCAGCAGCGTAGTGGATGGGGGCCCCTACGAGCAGTACTTC. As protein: CASSVVDGGPYEQYF. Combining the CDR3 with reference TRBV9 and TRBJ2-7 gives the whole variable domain DSGVTQTPKHLITATGQRVTLRCSPRSGDLSVYWYQQSLDQGLQFLIQYYNGEERAKGNILERFSAQQFPDLHSELNLSSLELGDSALYFCASSVVDGGPYEQYFGPGTRLTVT.

The CDR3 spells CASSSSGQGNTIYF. The CDR3 DNA is TGTGCCAGCAGCTCCTCAGGACAGGGGAACACCATATATTTT. V is TRBV7-9 and J is TRBJ1-3, with 9 bases identical to TRBD1. The germline V gene has CDR1 SEHNR and CDR2 FQNEAQ (reference sequence). CDR3 length equals 14 residues. J lost 7 bases, V lost 4 bases, and 5 bases had no gene match.

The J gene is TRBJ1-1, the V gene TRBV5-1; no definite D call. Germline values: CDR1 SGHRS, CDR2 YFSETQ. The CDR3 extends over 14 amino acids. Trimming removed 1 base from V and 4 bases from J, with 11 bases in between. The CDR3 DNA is TGCGCCAGCAGCTTGTATTCCGGCGGCACTGAAGCTTTCTTT. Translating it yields CASSLYSGGTEAFF. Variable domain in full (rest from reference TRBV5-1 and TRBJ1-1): KAGVTQTPRYLIKTRGQQVTLSCSPISGHRSVSWYQQTPGQGLQFLFEYFSETQRNKGNFPGRFSGRQFSNSRSEMNVSTLELGDSALYLCASSLYSGGTEAFFGQGTRLTVV.

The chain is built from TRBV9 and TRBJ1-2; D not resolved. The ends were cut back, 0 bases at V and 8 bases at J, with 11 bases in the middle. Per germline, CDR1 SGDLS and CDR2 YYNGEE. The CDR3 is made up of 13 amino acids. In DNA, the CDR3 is TGTGCCAGCAGCGTAGAGTCCAGACTGGGCTACACCTTC. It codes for CASSVESRLGYTF. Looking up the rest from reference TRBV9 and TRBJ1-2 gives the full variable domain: DSGVTQTPKHLITATGQRVTLRCSPRSGDLSVYWYQQSLDQGLQFLIQYYNGEERAKGNILERFSAQQFPDLHSELNLSSLELGDSALYFCASSVESRLGYTFGSGTRLTVV.

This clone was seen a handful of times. CDR3 amino acids: CSVRDRGDTGELFF. The CDR3, as DNA: TGCAGCGTTCGGGACAGGGGAGACACCGGGGAGCTGTTTTTT. The chain recombines TRBV29-1 with TRBJ2-2; TRBD1 matches at 10 bases. CDR1 SQVTM and CDR2 ANQGSEA come from the germline V gene. This CDR3 spans 14 amino acids. Trimming cost V 5 bases and J 3 bases; bases outside gene matches: 3.

Written as DNA, the CDR3 is TGTGCCAGCAGCATTCTCCGGGACACGCCTGGAAACACCATATATTTT. Encoded protein: CASSILRDTPGNTIYF. The chain recombines TRBV13 with TRBJ1-3; D may be TRBD1 (6 bases). The V gene lost 5 bases and the J gene lost 2 bases, with 16 bases spanning the gap. CDR1 is PRHDT and CDR2 is FYEKMQ in the germline V gene (reference sequence). CDR3 length equals 16 residues.

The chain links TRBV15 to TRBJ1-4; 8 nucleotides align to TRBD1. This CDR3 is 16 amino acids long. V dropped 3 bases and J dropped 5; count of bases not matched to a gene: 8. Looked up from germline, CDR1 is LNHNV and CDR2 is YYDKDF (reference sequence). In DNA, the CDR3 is TGTGCCACCAGCAGTTCACAGGGGGTGATAAATGAAAAACTGTTTTTT. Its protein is CATSSSQGVINEKLFF. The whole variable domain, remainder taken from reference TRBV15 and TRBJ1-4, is DAMVIQNPRYQVTQFGKPVTLSCSQTLNHNVMYWYQQKSSQAPKLLFHYYDKDFNNEADTPDNFQSRRPNTSFCFLDIRSPGLGDTAMYLCATSSSQGVINEKLFFGSGTQLSVL.

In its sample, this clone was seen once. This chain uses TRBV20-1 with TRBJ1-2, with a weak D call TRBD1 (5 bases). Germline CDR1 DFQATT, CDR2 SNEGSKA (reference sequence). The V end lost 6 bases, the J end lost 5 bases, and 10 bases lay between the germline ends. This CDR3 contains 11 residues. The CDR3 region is CSAAGFYGYTF. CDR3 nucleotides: TGCAGTGCAGCAGGGTTTTATGGCTACACCTTC.

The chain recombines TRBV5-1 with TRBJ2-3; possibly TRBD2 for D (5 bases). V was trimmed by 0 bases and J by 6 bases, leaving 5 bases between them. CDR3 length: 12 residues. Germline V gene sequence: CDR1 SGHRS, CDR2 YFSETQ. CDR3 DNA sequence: TGCGCCAGCAGCTTGGGCGGGGATACGCAGTATTTT. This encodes CASSLGGDTQYF.

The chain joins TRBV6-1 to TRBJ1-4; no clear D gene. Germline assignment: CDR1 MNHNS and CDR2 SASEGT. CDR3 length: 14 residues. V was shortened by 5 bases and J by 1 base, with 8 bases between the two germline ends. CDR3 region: CASSPSRTNEKLFF. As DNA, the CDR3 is TGTGCCAGCAGTCCCAGTCGAACTAATGAAAAACTGTTTTTT.

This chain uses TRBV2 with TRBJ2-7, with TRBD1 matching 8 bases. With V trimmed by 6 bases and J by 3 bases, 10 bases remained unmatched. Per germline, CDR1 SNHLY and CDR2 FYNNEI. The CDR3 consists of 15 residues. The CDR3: CASRREQGEGYEQYF. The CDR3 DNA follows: TGTGCCAGCAGGAGAGAACAGGGGGAAGGCTACGAGCAGTACTTC.

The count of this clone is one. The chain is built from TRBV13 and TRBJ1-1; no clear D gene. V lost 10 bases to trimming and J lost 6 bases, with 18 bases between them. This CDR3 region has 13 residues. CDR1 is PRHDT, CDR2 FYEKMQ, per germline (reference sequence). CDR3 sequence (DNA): TGTGCCATCCCGGCACCCCACGGGGCTGAAGCTTTCTTT. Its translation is CAIPAPHGAEAFF.

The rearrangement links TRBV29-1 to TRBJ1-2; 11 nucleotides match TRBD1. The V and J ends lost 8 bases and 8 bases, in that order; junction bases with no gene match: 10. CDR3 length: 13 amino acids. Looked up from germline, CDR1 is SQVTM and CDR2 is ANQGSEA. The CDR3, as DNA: TGCAGCACCCTCGGACAGGGGGCGAGAGGCTACACCTTC. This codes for CSTLGQGARGYTF.

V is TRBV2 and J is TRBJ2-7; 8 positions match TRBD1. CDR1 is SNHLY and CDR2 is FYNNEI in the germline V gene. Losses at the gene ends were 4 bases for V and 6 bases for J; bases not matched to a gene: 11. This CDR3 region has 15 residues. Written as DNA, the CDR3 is TGTGCCAGCAGTGGAGTGGGACAGGTAGTCGGCGAGCAGTACTTC. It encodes CASSGVGQVVGEQYF.

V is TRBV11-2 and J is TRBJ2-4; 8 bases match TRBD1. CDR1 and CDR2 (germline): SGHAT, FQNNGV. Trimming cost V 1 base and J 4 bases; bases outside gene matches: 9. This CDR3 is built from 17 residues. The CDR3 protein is CASSLVAGTGGKNIQYF. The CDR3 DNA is TGTGCCAGCAGCTTAGTAGCCGGGACAGGAGGGAAAAACATTCAGTACTTC.

DNA of the CDR3: TGCGCCAGCAGTTCTACAGGGAATCAGCCCCAGCATTTT. Amino acid sequence: CASSSTGNQPQHF. V gene TRBV5-1 combines with J gene TRBJ1-5, with D perhaps matching TRBD1 (6 bases). CDR1 and CDR2 from the germline V gene are SGHRS and YFSETQ. Trimming cost V 5 bases and J 4 bases, with 10 bases left between them. CDR3 length equals 13 residues. Drawing the rest from reference TRBV5-1 and TRBJ1-5, the complete variable domain is KAGVTQTPRYLIKTRGQQVTLSCSPISGHRSVSWYQQTPGQGLQFLFEYFSETQRNKGNFPGRFSGRQFSNSRSEMNVSTLELGDSALYLCASSSTGNQPQHFGDGTRLSIL.

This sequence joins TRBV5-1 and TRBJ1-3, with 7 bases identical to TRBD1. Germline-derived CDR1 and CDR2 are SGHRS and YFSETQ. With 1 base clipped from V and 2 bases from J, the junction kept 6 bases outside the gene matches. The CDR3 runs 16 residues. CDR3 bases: TGCGCCAGCAGCTTGTCCCCGACAGGGACTGGAAACACCATATATTTT. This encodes CASSLSPTGTGNTIYF.

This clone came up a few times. CDR3 loop: CASSIQALVENTIYF. The CDR3 region has the DNA TGTGCCAGCAGCATCCAAGCACTAGTGGAAAACACCATATATTTT. The chain is built from TRBV13 and TRBJ1-3; D remains ambiguous. The CDR3 totals 15 residues. Trimming removed 5 bases at V and 6 bases at J, with 17 bases between. Germline V gives CDR1 PRHDT, CDR2 FYEKMQ (reference sequence).

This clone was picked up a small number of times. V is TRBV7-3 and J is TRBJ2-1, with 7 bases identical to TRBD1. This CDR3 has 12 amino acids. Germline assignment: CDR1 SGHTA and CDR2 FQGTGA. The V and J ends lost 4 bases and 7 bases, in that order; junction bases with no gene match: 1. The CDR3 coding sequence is TGTGCCAGCAGCTCGGACAGGAATGAGCAGTTCTTC. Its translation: CASSSDRNEQFF.